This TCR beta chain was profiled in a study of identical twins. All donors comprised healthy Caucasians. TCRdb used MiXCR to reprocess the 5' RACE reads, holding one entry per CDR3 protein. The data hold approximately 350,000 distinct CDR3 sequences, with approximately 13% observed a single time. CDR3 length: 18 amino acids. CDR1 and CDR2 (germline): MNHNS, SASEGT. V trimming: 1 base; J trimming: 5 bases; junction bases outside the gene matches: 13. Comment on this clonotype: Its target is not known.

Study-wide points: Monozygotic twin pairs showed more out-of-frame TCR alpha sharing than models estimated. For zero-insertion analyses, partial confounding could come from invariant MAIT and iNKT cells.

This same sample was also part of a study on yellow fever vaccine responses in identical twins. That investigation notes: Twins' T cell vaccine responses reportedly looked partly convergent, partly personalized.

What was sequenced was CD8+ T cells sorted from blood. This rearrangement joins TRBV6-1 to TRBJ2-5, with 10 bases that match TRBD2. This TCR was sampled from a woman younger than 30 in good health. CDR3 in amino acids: CASSEGTSGAFLRETQYF. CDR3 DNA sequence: TGTGCCAGCAGTGAAGGAACTAGCGGGGCTTTCCTACGGGAGACCCAGTACTTC.